What follows are 5 T cell receptor beta chains derived from one specimen sequenced in a study of shared clonotypes between healthy human individuals (TCRdb year 2020). Library prep was done by the immunoSEQ multiplex PCR assay. Drawn from immuneACCESS, this table holds only the in-frame rearrangements with V and J called that TCRdb kept. Clones are partly lost; checked studies trace under half to an unresolved V gene and leave the rest unexplained. The sample profile shows around 2,100,000 clones; approximately 94% of them were found once. More than 0.95% of the sample rests with the top ten. For the CD8 naive samples, CD45RO-negative cells were positively selected for CCR7, yielding a CD45RA+CCR7+ population from which TemRA cells were excluded. Sample: naive CD8+ T cells sorted from blood. The cell subset or site tag for this specimen amounts to: CD45RA+CCR7+. These receptor sequences come from a young man in good health.

This chain links TRBV5-8 with TRBJ2-1, with D possibly TRBD2 on 6 matching bases. This CDR3 is built from 14 residues. Germline loops: CDR1 SGHTS, CDR2 YDEGEE. Trimming removed 0 bases at V and 8 bases at J, with 12 bases between. This CDR3 is CASSLGLGGDEQFF. In DNA form, the CDR3 reads TGTGCCAGCAGCTTGGGACTAGGAGGGGATGAGCAGTTCTTC.

This clone has just one count. The chain links TRBV10-3 to TRBJ2-7; D possibly corresponds to TRBD1 (7 bases). Trimming shortened V by 6 bases and J by 4 bases, and 25 bases separated the two germline ends. Germline CDR1 is ENHRY and CDR2 is SYGVKD. The CDR3 spans 17 residues. CDR3 sequence reads: CAISPNRGWGREYEQYF. The CDR3 nucleotides are TGTGCCATCAGCCCCAACAGGGGATGGGGTCGGGAGTACGAGCAGTACTTC.

V gene TRBV6-5 combines with J gene TRBJ2-5; perhaps TRBD1 as D (7 bases). The DNA matches TRBJ2-7 better at its end, which makes the J call doubtful. The CDR3 length is 16 residues. Germline-derived CDR1 and CDR2 are MNHEY and SVGAGI. In nucleotides, the CDR3 is TGTGCCAGCAGTTACTCGGCGGGACAGCTAACCTACGAGCAGTACTTC. Protein product: CASSYSAGQLTYEQYF.

This clone has a single count. This rearrangement joins TRBV5-6 to TRBJ1-1, with 12 bases identical to TRBD1. Germline V CDR1 and CDR2: SGHDT, YYEEEE. The V gene end was trimmed by 3 bases and the J gene end by 11 bases; junction bases not matched to a gene: 5. The CDR3 is 13 amino acids. In nucleotides, the CDR3 is TGTGCCAGCAGCTGGGACAGGGGGCTGGAGGCTTTCTTT. Protein product: CASSWDRGLEAFF.

The chain recombines TRBV2 with TRBJ2-3, with 11 bases fitting TRBD2. J gave up 2 bases and V 3 bases, and 4 bases lay outside the gene matches. The CDR3 has 16 amino acids. Germline V gene sequence: CDR1 SNHLY, CDR2 FYNNEI. The CDR3 sequence is CASSDRLAGPTDTQYF. The CDR3 DNA sequence: TGTGCCAGCAGTGATCGACTAGCGGGGCCCACAGATACGCAGTATTTT.